The source of this TCR beta chain is a study of cytomegalovirus exposure and HLA in healthy donors. On this clone itself: Its antigen is not identified.

Study results and caveats: In most subjects, TCR beta sequences reportedly gave accurate predictions of HLA-A and HLA-B alleles. Later examination showed HLA-associated TCR beta chains had greater clonal expansion than equally common others. Among immune exposure information, only CMV serostatus was available.

Use of 60 Vbeta and 13 Jbeta primers characterized the PCR. The data were produced by immunoSEQ multiplex PCR, yet TCRdb's version contains in-frame clones alone and is incomplete. The data hold 150,000 or so clones, with over 70% observed a single time. The CDR3 consists of 17 residues. The V gene's germline CDR1 is SEHNR and CDR2 FQNEAQ (reference sequence). J gave up 5 bases and V 2 bases, and 9 bases lay outside the gene matches. J is TRBJ2-1 and V is TRBV7-9; 10 bases agree with TRBD1. Material: PBMCs. This clonotype was obtained from a male donor in good health and CMV-seronegative. Here the CDR3 DNA reads TGTGCCAGCAGCTTAATGGGGACAGGGGAGAGGGACAATGAGCAGTTCTTC. This translates into CASSLMGTGERDNEQFF.